Each of the 16 T cell receptor beta chains below was sequenced from the same sample in a study of T cell responses to AZD1222 COVID-19 vaccine. Generated by immunoSEQ multiplex PCR, the TCRdb table keeps only in-frame clones and is missing some. The sample yields about 260,000 clones, approximately 95% seen once. The specimen was peripheral blood, collected on day 0 of AZD1222 vaccination. These TCRs come from an adult in good health.

This chain joins TRBV21-1 and TRBJ2-5; the D call in the table, TRBD1, was not verified against the DNA. TRBV21-1 is a pseudogene. This CDR3 is built from 16 residues. CDR3 region: CASSILRGTLQETQYF. For the CDR3, the DNA is TGTGCCAGCAGCATCCTCAGGGGTACGCTCCAAGAGACCCAGTACTTC.

The chain recombines TRBV5-1 with TRBJ2-7, with 8 nucleotides matching TRBD2. The V gene's germline CDR1 is SGHRS and CDR2 YFSETQ. The CDR3 spans 16 residues. V shed 1 base and J 2 bases; nucleotides not matched to a gene: 8. As DNA, the CDR3 is TGCGCCAGCAGCTTGACGGTTGGCGGGGGGACCTACGAGCAGTACTTC. Translated: CASSLTVGGGTYEQYF. Combining the CDR3 with reference TRBV5-1 and TRBJ2-7 gives the whole variable domain KAGVTQTPRYLIKTRGQQVTLSCSPISGHRSVSWYQQTPGQGLQFLFEYFSETQRNKGNFPGRFSGRQFSNSRSEMNVSTLELGDSALYLCASSLTVGGGTYEQYFGPGTRLTVT.

The chain carries TRBV27 and TRBJ2-1; TRBD2 might be the D (5 bases). The CDR3 is 14 amino acids. The V gene's germline CDR1 is MNHEY and CDR2 SMNVEV (reference sequence). Trimming shortened V by 6 bases and J by 6 bases, and 15 bases separated the two germline ends. As DNA, the CDR3 is TGTGCCAGCAGCGGGGAGAGGTCGTCCAATGAGCAGTTCTTC. The encoded protein is CASSGERSSNEQFF.

The V call is TRBV27, the J call TRBJ2-7; D may match TRBD1 or TRBD2 (5 bases each). V lost 6 bases, J lost 2 bases, and 14 bases lay in between. This CDR3 spans 14 amino acids. Germline V lookup: CDR1 MNHEY, CDR2 SMNVEV (reference sequence). Written as DNA, the CDR3 is TGTGCCAGCAGCCCAGGGACCGCTCCCTACGAGCAGTACTTC. Translating gives CASSPGTAPYEQYF.

This clone turned up a few times. The chain joins TRBV6-5 to TRBJ1-1; D remains ambiguous. The CDR3 totals 13 residues. Between the trimmed V and J ends, which lost 1 base and 4 bases, there was a span of 7 bases. Per the germline V gene, CDR1 is MNHEY and CDR2 is SVGAGI. The CDR3 DNA reads as TGTGCCAGCAGTTACTATGGGGTCACTGAAGCTTTCTTT. Protein product: CASSYYGVTEAFF.

The V and J genes are TRBV2 and TRBJ2-1; D may be TRBD2 (5 bases). In germline, CDR1 is SNHLY, CDR2 FYNNEI. Trimming removed 5 bases from V and 7 bases from J, with 18 bases in between. This CDR3 has 15 residues. For the CDR3, the DNA is TGTGCCAGCAGTTTGGACTCGCGGGCCGGGAATGAGCAGTTCTTC. The encoded protein is CASSLDSRAGNEQFF.

The chain is built from TRBV15 and TRBJ2-1, with TRBD1 matching over 7 bases. The CDR3 covers 13 residues. The V and J ends lost 11 bases and 4 bases, in that order; junction bases with no gene match: 8. The germline V gene encodes CDR1 LNHNV and CDR2 YYDKDF (reference sequence). The CDR3 region is CAVDPGQYNEQFF. The CDR3, as DNA: TGTGCCGTCGACCCGGGACAGTACAATGAGCAGTTCTTC.

The chain is built from TRBV13 and TRBJ2-2; 8 bases align to TRBD1. CDR3 length equals 15 residues. Germline V gives CDR1 PRHDT, CDR2 FYEKMQ (reference sequence). Losses at the gene ends were 5 bases for V and 8 bases for J; bases not matched to a gene: 10. The CDR3 region is CASSGETGAAGELFF. In DNA, the CDR3 is TGTGCCAGCAGCGGGGAGACAGGGGCGGCAGGGGAGCTGTTTTTT.

V is TRBV19 and J is TRBJ1-3; 10 bases match TRBD1. The CDR3 totals 16 residues. Losses at the gene ends were 6 bases for V and 9 bases for J; bases not matched to a gene: 14. The germline V gene encodes CDR1 LNHDA and CDR2 SQIVND (reference sequence). This CDR3 is CASSPSGQGLRGTIYF. Written as DNA, the CDR3 is TGTGCCAGTAGCCCATCGGGACAGGGGCTAAGGGGCACCATATATTTT.

This chain joins TRBV5-5 and TRBJ1-2, with TRBD1 as a possible D gene (5 bases). Germline assignment: CDR1 SGHKS and CDR2 YYEKEE (reference sequence). Trimming removed 4 bases from V and 4 bases from J, with 17 bases in between. The CDR3 contains 15 residues. CDR3 nucleotide sequence: TGTGCCAGCAGCCGCCTGGGGAAGGGGAGCTATGGCTACACCTTC. Its protein is CASSRLGKGSYGYTF.

This chain joins TRBV5-8 and TRBJ2-6, with D hard to call. CDR3 length: 13 residues. CDR1 is SGHTS, CDR2 YDEGEE, per germline. V lost 5 bases and J 2 bases, leaving 5 bases between the germline ends. The CDR3 region is CASRRTGANVLTF. The CDR3 DNA sequence: TGTGCCAGCAGAAGAACTGGGGCCAACGTCCTGACTTTC. Complete variable domain (other parts from reference TRBV5-8 and TRBJ2-6): EAGVTQSPTHLIKTRGQQATLRCSPISGHTSVYWYQQALGLGLQFLLWYDEGEERNRGNFPPRFSGRQFPNYSSELNVNALELEDSALYLCASRRTGANVLTFGAGSRLTVL.

This rearrangement joins TRBV19 to TRBJ2-7; maybe TRBD1 (6 bases). Looked up from germline, CDR1 is LNHDA and CDR2 is SQIVND (reference sequence). V shed 1 base and J shed 0 bases, with 10 bases lying between them. The CDR3 runs 15 residues. CDR3 coding DNA: TGTGCCAGTAGTATAGGAGACAGGAGCTCCTACGAGCAGTACTTC. Translation gives CASSIGDRSSYEQYF.

The chain combines TRBV2 with TRBJ2-7; 8 nucleotides agree with TRBD1. CDR1 SNHLY and CDR2 FYNNEI come from the germline V gene. V lost 4 bases and J lost 4; bases outside the gene matches: 9. CDR3 length equals 15 residues. CDR3: CASSVNRGAGYEQYF. For the CDR3, the DNA is TGTGCCAGCAGTGTCAACAGGGGGGCGGGATACGAGCAGTACTTC.

V and J are TRBV19 and TRBJ2-7; 8 bases line up with TRBD2. The CDR3 spans 14 residues. Germline lookup yields CDR1 LNHDA and CDR2 SQIVND (reference sequence). V lost 5 bases and J lost 3; bases outside the gene matches: 6. For the CDR3, the DNA is TGTGCCAGTAGTCCCCAGACTAGCGTCTACGAGCAGTACTTC. Protein product: CASSPQTSVYEQYF.

The chain employs TRBV5-6 and TRBJ1-3; D unresolved. The CDR3 is made up of 14 amino acids. Trimming took off 0 bases at V and 4 bases at J, with 8 bases between the two ends. Germline-derived CDR1 and CDR2 are SGHDT and YYEEEE. The CDR3 region has the DNA TGTGCCAGCAGCTTGGGGAGTCGGGGAAACACCATATATTTT. Its translation is CASSLGSRGNTIYF. Looking up the rest from reference TRBV5-6 and TRBJ1-3 gives the full variable domain: DAGVTQSPTHLIKTRGQQVTLRCSPKSGHDTVSWYQQALGQGPQFIFQYYEEEERQRGNFPDRFSGHQFPNYSSELNVNALLLGDSALYLCASSLGSRGNTIYFGEGSWLTVV.

This rearrangement joins TRBV28 to TRBJ1-2; 8 bases are shared with TRBD1. V shed 2 bases and J 5 bases; nucleotides not matched to a gene: 7. CDR1 and CDR2 (germline): MDHEN, SYDVKM. The CDR3 totals 15 residues. DNA of the CDR3: TGTGCCAGCAGTTTACCTCCGGGACAGGAGTATGGCTACACCTTC. It is translated as CASSLPPGQEYGYTF.